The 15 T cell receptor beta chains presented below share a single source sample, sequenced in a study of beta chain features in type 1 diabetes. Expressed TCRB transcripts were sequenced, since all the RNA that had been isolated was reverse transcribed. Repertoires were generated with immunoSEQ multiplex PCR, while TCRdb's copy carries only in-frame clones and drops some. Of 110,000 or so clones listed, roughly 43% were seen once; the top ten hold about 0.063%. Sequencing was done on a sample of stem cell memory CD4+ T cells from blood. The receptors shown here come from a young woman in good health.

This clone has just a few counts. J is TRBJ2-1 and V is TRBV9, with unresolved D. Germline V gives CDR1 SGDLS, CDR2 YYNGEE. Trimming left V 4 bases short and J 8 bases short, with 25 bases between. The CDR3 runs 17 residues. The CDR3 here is CASSPSSELHYYDEQFF. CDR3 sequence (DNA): TGTGCCAGCAGCCCTTCGAGCGAGTTGCATTATTATGATGAGCAGTTCTTC.

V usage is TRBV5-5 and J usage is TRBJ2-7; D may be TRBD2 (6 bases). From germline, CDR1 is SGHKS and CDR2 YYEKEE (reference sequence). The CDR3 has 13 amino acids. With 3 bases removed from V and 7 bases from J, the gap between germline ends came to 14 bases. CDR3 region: CASSWAEGGEQYF. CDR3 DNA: TGTGCCAGCAGCTGGGCGGAGGGAGGAGAGCAGTACTTC.

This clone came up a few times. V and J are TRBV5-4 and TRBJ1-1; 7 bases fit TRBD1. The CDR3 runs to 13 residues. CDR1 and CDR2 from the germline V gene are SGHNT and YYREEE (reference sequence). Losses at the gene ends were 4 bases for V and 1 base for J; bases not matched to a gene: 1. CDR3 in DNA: TGTGCCAGCAGCCGGACAGGGAACACTGAAGCTTTCTTT. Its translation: CASSRTGNTEAFF.

The CDR3 here is CASSQVGQGWPDTQYF. In nucleotides, the CDR3 is TGCGCCAGCAGCCAAGTCGGGCAGGGGTGGCCAGATACGCAGTATTTT. V usage is TRBV4-3 and J usage is TRBJ2-3; a weak D match, TRBD1 (6 bases). CDR3 length: 16 residues. Germline CDR1 is LGHNA and CDR2 is YSLEER. V was pared by 1 base and J by 4 bases, with 15 bases between.

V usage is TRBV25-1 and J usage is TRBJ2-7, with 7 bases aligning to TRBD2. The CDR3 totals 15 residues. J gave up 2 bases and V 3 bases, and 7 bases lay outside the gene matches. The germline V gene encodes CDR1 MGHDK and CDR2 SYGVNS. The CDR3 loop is CASSDGRAITYEQYF. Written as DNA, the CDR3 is TGTGCCAGCAGTGATGGGAGGGCCATCACCTACGAGCAGTACTTC.

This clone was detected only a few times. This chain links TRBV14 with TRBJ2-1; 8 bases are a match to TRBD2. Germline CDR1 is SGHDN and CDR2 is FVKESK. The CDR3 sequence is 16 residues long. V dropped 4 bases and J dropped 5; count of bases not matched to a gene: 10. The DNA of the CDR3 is TGTGCCAGCAGCCCCACTCCGGGACTAGTTCACAATGAGCAGTTCTTC. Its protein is CASSPTPGLVHNEQFF.

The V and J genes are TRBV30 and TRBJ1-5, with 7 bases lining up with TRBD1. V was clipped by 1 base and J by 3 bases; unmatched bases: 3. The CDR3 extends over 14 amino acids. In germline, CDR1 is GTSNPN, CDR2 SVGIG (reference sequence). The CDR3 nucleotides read TGTGCCTGGAGTGCTGGGACAGTCAATCAGCCCCAGCATTTT. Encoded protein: CAWSAGTVNQPQHF.

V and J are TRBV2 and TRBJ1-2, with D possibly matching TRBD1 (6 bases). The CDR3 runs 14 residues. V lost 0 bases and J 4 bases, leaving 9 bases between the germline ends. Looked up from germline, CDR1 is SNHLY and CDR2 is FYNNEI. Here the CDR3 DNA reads TGTGCCAGCAGTGAAGCAGGGGACACCTATGGCTACACCTTC. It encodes CASSEAGDTYGYTF.

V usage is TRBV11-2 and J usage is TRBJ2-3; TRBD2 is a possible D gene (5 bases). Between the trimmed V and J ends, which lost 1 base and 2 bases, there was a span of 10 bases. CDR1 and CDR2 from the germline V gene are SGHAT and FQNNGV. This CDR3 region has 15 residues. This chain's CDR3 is CASSLVGLNTDTQYF. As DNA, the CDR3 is TGTGCCAGCAGCTTAGTCGGACTTAACACAGATACGCAGTATTTT.

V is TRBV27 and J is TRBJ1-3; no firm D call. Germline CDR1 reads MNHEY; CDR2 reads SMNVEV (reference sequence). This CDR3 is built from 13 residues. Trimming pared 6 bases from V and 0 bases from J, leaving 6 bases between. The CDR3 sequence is CASRASSGNTIYF. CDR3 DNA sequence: TGTGCCAGCAGGGCCAGCTCTGGAAACACCATATATTTT.

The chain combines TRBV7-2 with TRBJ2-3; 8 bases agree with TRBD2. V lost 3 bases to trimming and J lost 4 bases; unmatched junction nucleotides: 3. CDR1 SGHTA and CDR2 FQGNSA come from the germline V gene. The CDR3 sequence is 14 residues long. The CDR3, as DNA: TGTGCCAGCAGCTTGGGACTAGACCCAGATACGCAGTATTTT. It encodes CASSLGLDPDTQYF.

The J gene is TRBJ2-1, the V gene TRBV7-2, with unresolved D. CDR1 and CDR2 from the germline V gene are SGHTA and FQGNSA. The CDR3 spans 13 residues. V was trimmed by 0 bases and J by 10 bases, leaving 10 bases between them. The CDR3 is CASSLALSPEQFF. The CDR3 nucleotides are TGTGCCAGCAGCTTAGCGCTGAGCCCCGAGCAGTTCTTC.

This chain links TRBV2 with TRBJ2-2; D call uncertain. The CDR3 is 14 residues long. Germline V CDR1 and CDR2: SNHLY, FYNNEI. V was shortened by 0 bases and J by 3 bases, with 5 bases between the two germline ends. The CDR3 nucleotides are TGTGCCAGCAGTGAAGCCCGGTACACCGGGGAGCTGTTTTTT. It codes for CASSEARYTGELFF.

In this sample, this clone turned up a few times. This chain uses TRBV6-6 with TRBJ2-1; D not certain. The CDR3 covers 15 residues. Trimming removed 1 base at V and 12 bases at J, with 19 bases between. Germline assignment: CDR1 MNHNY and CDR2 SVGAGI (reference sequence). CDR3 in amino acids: CASSYWVVDGSPQFF. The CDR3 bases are TGTGCCAGCAGTTACTGGGTCGTCGACGGGTCCCCGCAGTTCTTC.

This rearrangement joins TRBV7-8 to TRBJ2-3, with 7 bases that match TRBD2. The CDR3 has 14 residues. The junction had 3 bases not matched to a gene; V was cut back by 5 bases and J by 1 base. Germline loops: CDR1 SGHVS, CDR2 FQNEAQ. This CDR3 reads CASSKAGRTDTQYF. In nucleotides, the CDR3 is TGTGCCAGCAGCAAAGCGGGACGCACAGATACGCAGTATTTT. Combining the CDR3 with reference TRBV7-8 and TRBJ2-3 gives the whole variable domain GAGVSQSPRYKVAKRGQDVALRCDPISGHVSLFWYQQALGQGPEFLTYFQNEAQLDKSGLPSDRFFAERPEGSVSTLKIQRTQQEDSAVYLCASSKAGRTDTQYFGPGTRLTVL.